These T cell receptor beta chains were read from a single sample in a study of blood T cell repertoires in COVID-19. Here immunoSEQ multiplex PCR was the method, and the copy in TCRdb shows in-frame clones only, minus some. The sample carries 100,000 to 150,000 clones, approximately 88% recorded once. Sequenced: peripheral blood. All receptors come from a man aged 50 to 59 with acute or convalescent COVID-19. Both conserved end residues are part of each CDR3. D genes are given only for firm matches. Some rows mark clone size as missing; the rest say once, few, many or name a class of expanded clone.

abundance,d_gene,v_gene,j_gene,CDR3aa,CDR3nt
-,-,TRBV6-5,TRBJ1-3,CASGEVAGNTIYF,TGTGCCAGCGGAGAGGTGGCGGGAAACACCATATATTTT
-,TRBD1,TRBV6-5,TRBJ1-6,CASRTGSSYNSPLHF,TGTGCCAGCAGGACAGGGAGCTCCTATAATTCACCCCTCCACTTT
-,TRBD1,TRBV7-8,TRBJ1-4,CASSIFGTGLEKLFF,TGTGCCAGCAGCATCTTCGGGACAGGGCTTGAAAAACTGTTTTTT
-,-,TRBV30,TRBJ1-3,CAWSVGSSRGTIYF,TGTGCCTGGAGTGTAGGGAGCTCTCGTGGGACCATATATTTT
-,TRBD1,TRBV5-1,TRBJ1-4,CASSYGQGEKLFF,TGCGCCAGCAGCTACGGACAGGGTGAAAAACTGTTTTTT
-,TRBD2,TRBV19,TRBJ2-1,CASSINSGGGEQFF,TGTGCCAGTAGTATAAATTCGGGAGGGGGGGAGCAGTTCTTC
once,TRBD2,TRBV9,TRBJ2-3,CASSPDGGGRTDTQYF,TGTGCCAGCAGCCCCGACGGGGGAGGGCGCACAGATACGCAGTATTTT
few,-,TRBV5-1,TRBJ1-2,CASSGQPGAERYTF,TGCGCCAGCAGCGGACAACCAGGGGCGGAGCGCTACACCTTC
once,-,TRBV11-2,TRBJ1-2,CASSLSPGYNGYTF,TGTGCCAGCAGCTTATCGCCAGGGTATAACGGCTACACCTTC
-,-,TRBV29-1,TRBJ1-5,CSVGLGRGNQPQHF,TGCAGCGTTGGACTCGGGAGGGGGAATCAGCCCCAGCATTTT
-,-,TRBV5-1,TRBJ1-6,CASSLITTGNSPLHF,TGCGCCAGCAGCTTGATTACCACAGGGAATTCACCCCTCCACTTT
-,-,TRBV28,TRBJ1-4,CASSTGSRLEKLFF,TGTGCCAGCAGCACCGGGTCCAGACTTGAAAAACTGTTTTTT
-,-,TRBV6-5,TRBJ2-6,CASRRDSGANVLTF,TGTGCCAGCAGACGGGACTCTGGGGCCAACGTCCTGACTTTC
few,-,TRBV5-6,TRBJ2-7,CASSLVAGGATYEQYF,TGTGCCAGCAGCTTGGTAGCCGGTGGGGCGACCTACGAGCAGTACTTC
-,TRBD2,TRBV7-2,TRBJ2-3,CASSLVPGAGPTDTQYF,TGTGCCAGCAGCTTAGTCCCAGGAGCGGGGCCCACAGATACGCAGTATTTT
-,TRBD2,TRBV2,TRBJ2-1,CASSGSSGRRGNEQFF,TGTGCCAGCAGTGGGTCTAGCGGGAGACGGGGGAATGAGCAGTTCTTC
-,-,TRBV28,TRBJ1-2,CASSLSRYGYTF,TGTGCCAGCAGTTTATCCCGGTATGGCTACACCTTC
-,-,TRBV10-3,TRBJ1-2,CATEPSRTGLANYGYTF,TGTGCCACCGAGCCCTCCAGAACAGGGCTAGCTAACTATGGCTACACCTTC
-,-,TRBV9,TRBJ1-3,CASSVAGHQTSGNTIYF,TGTGCCAGCAGCGTAGCCGGACACCAAACCTCTGGAAACACCATATATTTT
-,-,TRBV6-2/TRBV6-3,TRBJ1-2,CASSYSNGYGYTF,TGTGCCAGCAGTTACTCGAACGGCTATGGCTACACCTTC
once,-,TRBV2,TRBJ1-1,CASLPGTSVPEAFF,TGTGCCAGCCTACCCGGGACTTCAGTCCCTGAAGCTTTCTTT
-,-,TRBV28,TRBJ1-2,CASSSTGPTVGYTF,TGTGCCAGCAGTTCCACCGGTCCCACAGTAGGCTACACCTTC
-,TRBD1,TRBV30,TRBJ2-1,CAWVRQGWEQFF,TGTGCCTGGGTAAGACAGGGATGGGAGCAGTTCTTC
-,TRBD1,TRBV2,TRBJ1-5,CASKGQGDSNQPQHF,TGTGCCAGTAAGGGCCAGGGGGACAGCAATCAGCCCCAGCATTTT
-,-,TRBV11-1,TRBJ2-7,CASSLVPGVYEQYF,TGTGCCAGCAGCTTAGTCCCAGGGGTCTACGAGCAGTACTTC
-,-,TRBV7-8,TRBJ2-2,CASSLLQGLHVQGELFF,TGTGCCAGCAGCTTATTGCAGGGGCTCCACGTACAAGGGGAGCTGTTTTTT
-,TRBD1,TRBV5-1,TRBJ1-1,CASSNPRDRGGTEAFF,TGCGCCAGCAGCAACCCCCGGGACAGGGGGGGCACTGAAGCTTTCTTT
-,TRBD1,TRBV18,TRBJ1-5,CASSLGQGNQPQHF,TGTGCCAGCTCATTAGGACAGGGTAATCAGCCCCAGCATTTT
-,-,TRBV4-2,TRBJ1-4,CASSLVPGDRPNEKLFF,TGTGCCAGCAGCTTGGTCCCAGGGGATAGACCTAATGAAAAACTGTTTTTT
many,TRBD1,TRBV3-1/TRBV3-2,TRBJ2-1,CASSQGQGFPYNEQFF,TGTGCCAGCAGCCAAGGACAGGGCTTCCCCTACAATGAGCAGTTCTTC
-,TRBD1,TRBV9,TRBJ2-1,CASSPGTVSGQFF,TGTGCCAGCAGCCCTGGGACAGTCTCTGGGCAGTTCTTC
-,-,TRBV11-1,TRBJ2-1,CASSSGPSSYNEQFF,TGTGCCAGCAGCAGCGGACCGAGCTCCTACAATGAGCAGTTCTTC
-,-,TRBV9,TRBJ2-4,CASSGNSEGNIQYF,TGTGCCAGCAGCGGAAACTCCGAGGGAAACATTCAGTACTTC
-,TRBD1,TRBV6-1,TRBJ1-1,CASSGRGGWVNTEAFF,TGTGCCAGCAGTGGGAGAGGGGGCTGGGTGAACACTGAAGCTTTCTTT
-,-,TRBV20-1,TRBJ2-7,CSASTGNLGGYEQYF,TGCAGTGCTAGTACGGGAAACTTGGGTGGCTACGAGCAGTACTTC
-,TRBD1,TRBV5-1,TRBJ1-3,CASSGQGGHTIYF,TGCGCCAGCTCGGGACAGGGAGGTCACACCATATATTTT
-,TRBD2,TRBV6-6,TRBJ2-2,CASRRLAGGTGELFF,TGTGCCAGCAGAAGACTAGCGGGGGGAACCGGGGAGCTGTTTTTT
-,-,TRBV11-2,TRBJ1-1,CASSLGQAYTEAFF,TGTGCCAGCAGCTTGGGTCAGGCATACACTGAAGCTTTCTTT
-,-,TRBV5-4,TRBJ2-5,CASSLAGSQETQYF,TGTGCCAGCAGCTTGGCGGGAAGCCAAGAGACCCAGTACTTC
-,-,TRBV4-1,TRBJ1-1,CASSQDSRRAVGAFF,TGCGCCAGCAGCCAAGATAGTCGCAGGGCAGTTGGAGCTTTCTTT
-,-,TRBV6-6,TRBJ1-1,CASSTPLAGAPEAFF,TGTGCCAGCAGTACCCCTCTAGCAGGGGCCCCTGAAGCTTTCTTT
-,-,TRBV6-5,TRBJ2-5,CASRPGHSGETQYF,TGTGCCAGCAGACCAGGACACTCTGGAGAGACCCAGTACTTC
-,-,TRBV20-1,TRBJ1-3,CSASVAGSGNTIYF,TGCAGTGCTAGTGTGGCCGGGTCTGGAAACACCATATATTTT
-,TRBD2,TRBV7-6,TRBJ2-5,CASSSYTSGQETQYF,TGTGCCAGCAGCTCTTACACTAGCGGCCAAGAGACCCAGTACTTC
-,-,TRBV28,TRBJ2-2,CASKSQGSTGELFF,TGTGCCAGCAAATCTCAGGGTAGCACCGGGGAGCTGTTTTTT
-,TRBD1,TRBV5-5,TRBJ1-2,CASSRWDRVGGYTF,TGTGCCAGCAGCCGTTGGGACAGGGTGGGGGGCTACACCTTC